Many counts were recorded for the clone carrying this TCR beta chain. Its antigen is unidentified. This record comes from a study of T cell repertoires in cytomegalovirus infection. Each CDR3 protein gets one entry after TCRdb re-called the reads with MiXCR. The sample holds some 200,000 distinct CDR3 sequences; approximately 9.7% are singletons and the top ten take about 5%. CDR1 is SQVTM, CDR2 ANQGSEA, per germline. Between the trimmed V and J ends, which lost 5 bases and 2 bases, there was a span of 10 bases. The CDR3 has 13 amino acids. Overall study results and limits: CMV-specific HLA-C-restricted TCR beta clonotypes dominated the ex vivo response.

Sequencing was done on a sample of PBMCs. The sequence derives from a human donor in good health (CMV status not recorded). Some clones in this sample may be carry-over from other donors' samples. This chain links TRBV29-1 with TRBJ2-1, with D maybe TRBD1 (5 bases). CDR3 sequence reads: CSVRSGPYNEQFF. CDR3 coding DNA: TGCAGCGTTAGGTCAGGGCCCTACAATGAGCAGTTCTTC.